The clone carrying this T cell receptor beta chain was recorded a few times. Antigen: not known. This entry comes from a study of T cell repertoires in cytomegalovirus infection. Study-level background: Recently identified HLA-C-restricted CMV epitopes were among the peptides used. Study-level points and caveats: The cumulative frequency of public TCR beta families distinguished individuals who carried CMV together with the relevant HLA.

Trimming cost V 4 bases and J 6 bases, with 13 bases left between them. Germline V gives CDR1 SGHNT, CDR2 YYREEE (reference sequence). This CDR3 is built from 13 residues. TCRdb used MiXCR to reprocess the reads, holding one entry per CDR3 protein. The table has fewer than 350,000 distinct CDR3 sequences, about 27% seen once; the top ten hold 20%. This specimen consisted of cultured PBMCs, obtained from culture after CMV antigen stimulation. The rearrangement joins TRBV5-4 to TRBJ1-1, with D possibly matching TRBD1 (6 bases). This clonotype originated in a human donor in good health (CMV status not recorded). Some clones in this sample may be carry-over from other donors' samples. The CDR3 coding sequence is TGTGCCAGCAGCGGGGGCTCTCTGCCTGAAGCTTTCTTT. This codes for CASSGGSLPEAFF.